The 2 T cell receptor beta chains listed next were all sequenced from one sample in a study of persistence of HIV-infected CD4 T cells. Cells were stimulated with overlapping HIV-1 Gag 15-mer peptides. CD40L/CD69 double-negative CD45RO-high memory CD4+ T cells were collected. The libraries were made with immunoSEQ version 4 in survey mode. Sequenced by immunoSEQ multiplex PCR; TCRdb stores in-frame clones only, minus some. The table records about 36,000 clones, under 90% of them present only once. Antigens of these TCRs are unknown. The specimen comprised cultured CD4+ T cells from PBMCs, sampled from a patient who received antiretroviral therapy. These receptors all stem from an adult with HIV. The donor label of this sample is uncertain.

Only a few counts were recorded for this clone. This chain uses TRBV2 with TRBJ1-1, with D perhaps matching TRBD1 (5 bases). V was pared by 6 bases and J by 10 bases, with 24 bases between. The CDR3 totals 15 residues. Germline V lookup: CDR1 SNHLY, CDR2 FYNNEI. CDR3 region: CASRRTGTDLRGAFF. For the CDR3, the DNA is TGTGCCAGCAGACGGACCGGGACCGATCTCCGGGGAGCTTTCTTT.

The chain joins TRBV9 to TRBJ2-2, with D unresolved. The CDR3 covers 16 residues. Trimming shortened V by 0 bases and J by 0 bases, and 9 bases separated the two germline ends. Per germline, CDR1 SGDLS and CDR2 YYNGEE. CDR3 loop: CASSVASNANTGELFF. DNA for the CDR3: TGTGCCAGCAGCGTAGCTTCCAACGCGAACACCGGGGAGCTGTTTTTT.